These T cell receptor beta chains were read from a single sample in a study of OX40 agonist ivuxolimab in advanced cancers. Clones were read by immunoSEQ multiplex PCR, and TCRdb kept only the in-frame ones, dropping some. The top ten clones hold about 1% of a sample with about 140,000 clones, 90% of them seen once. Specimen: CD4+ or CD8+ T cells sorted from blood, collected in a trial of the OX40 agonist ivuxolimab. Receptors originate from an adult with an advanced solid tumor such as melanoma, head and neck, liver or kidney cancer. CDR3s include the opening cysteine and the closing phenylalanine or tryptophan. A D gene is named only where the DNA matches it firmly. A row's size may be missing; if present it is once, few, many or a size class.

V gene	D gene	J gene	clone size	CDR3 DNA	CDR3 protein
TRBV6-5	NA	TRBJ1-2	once	TGTGCCAGCAGTTACGAGGGGCGCGGCTATGGCTACACCTTC	CASSYEGRGYGYTF
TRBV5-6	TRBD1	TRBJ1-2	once	TGTGCCAGCAGCCCGGGACAGAGTTATGGCTACACCTTC	CASSPGQSYGYTF
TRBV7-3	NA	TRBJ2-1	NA	TGTGCCAGCAGCTTAATAGGGCAGTTGAATGAGCAGTTCTTC	CASSLIGQLNEQFF
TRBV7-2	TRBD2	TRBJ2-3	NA	TGTGCCAGCAGCCCCTTAGCGGGTCTCACAGATACGCAGTATTTT	CASSPLAGLTDTQYF
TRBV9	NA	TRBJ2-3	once	TGTGCCAGCAGCGTTTCACAGGTGGATACGCAGTATTTT	CASSVSQVDTQYF
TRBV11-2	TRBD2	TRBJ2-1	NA	TGTGCCAGCACCCCTCTCGCGGGAGGCGTAGTGGGTGAGCAGTTCTTC	CASTPLAGGVVGEQFF
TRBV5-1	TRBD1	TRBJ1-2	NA	TGCGCCAGCAGCACCCGGACAGGGCCGGACTATGGCTACACCTTC	CASSTRTGPDYGYTF
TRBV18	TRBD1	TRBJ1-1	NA	TGTGCCAGCTCCCAAGGACAGGGATCTTCTACTGAAGCTTTCTTT	CASSQGQGSSTEAFF
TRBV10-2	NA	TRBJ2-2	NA	TGCGCCAGCAGTGACGTAGGGCCCAGCACCGGGGAGCTGTTTTTT	CASSDVGPSTGELFF
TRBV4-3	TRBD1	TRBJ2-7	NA	TGCGCCAGCAGCCAAGGAACGCAGGGGGCCTACGAGCAGTACTTC	CASSQGTQGAYEQYF
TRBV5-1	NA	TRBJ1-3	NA	TGCGCCAGCAGCTCGGAAGGTTTCAGGGGAAACACCATATATTTT	CASSSEGFRGNTIYF
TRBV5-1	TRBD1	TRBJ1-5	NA	TGCGCCAGCAGCTCCGGGACAGGGATTCAGCCCCAGCATTTT	CASSSGTGIQPQHF
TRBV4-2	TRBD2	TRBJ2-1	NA	TGTGCCAGCAGCCAAGGTCGGGTAGCGGGATCGTCCTACAATGAGCAGTTCTTC	CASSQGRVAGSSYNEQFF
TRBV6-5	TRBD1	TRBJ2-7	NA	TGTGCCAGCAGGCGACAGGGCGTCTACGAGCAGTACTTC	CASRRQGVYEQYF
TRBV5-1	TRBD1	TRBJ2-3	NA	TGCGCCAGCAGCCCCCAGACAGGGGGAGCGGATACGCAGTATTTT	CASSPQTGGADTQYF
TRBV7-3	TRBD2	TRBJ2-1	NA	TGTGCCAGCAGCCTTATACCCGGGACTAGCAGGAAAAATGAGCAGTTCTTC	CASSLIPGTSRKNEQFF
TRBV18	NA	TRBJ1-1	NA	TGTGCCAGCGCCTCAGGGCTCCGGATGAACACTGAAGCTTTCTTT	CASASGLRMNTEAFF
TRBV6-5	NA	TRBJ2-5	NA	TGTGCCAGCAGAACTCCCGATGGGGGGCGAGAGACCCAGTACTTC	CASRTPDGGRETQYF
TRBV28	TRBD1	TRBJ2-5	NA	TGTGCCAGCAGTTTAATACAGGGGATGGGGGAGACCCAGTACTTC	CASSLIQGMGETQYF
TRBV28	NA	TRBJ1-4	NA	TGTGCCAGCAGTTCCCCAGTCGAAAAACTGTTTTTT	CASSSPVEKLFF